The rows below give T cell receptor beta chains drawn from one sample of a study of shared clonotypes between healthy human individuals. Produced via immunoSEQ multiplex PCR; TCRdb's table is partial and in-frame only. Here the sample spans millions of clones, around 96% being singletons. Sequenced: naive CD8+ T cells sorted from blood. The receptors originated from a man aged 18 to 30 in good health. Each CDR3 is given with its conserved first and last residue. Each record gives: CDR3 DNA, CDR3 protein, V gene, clone size, J gene, D gene. The D gene is left open where the match is weak. Clone sizes are given selectively: once, few, many, or a class where the clone is expanded.

TGTGCCAGCAGCTCGCCCCTCCTAGGGGTATCCTCCAATGAGCAGTTCTTC	CASSSPLLGVSSNEQFF	TRBV7-9	NA	TRBJ2-1	NA
TGTGCCAGCAGCTCAGGGACAGCCTCCTACAATGAGCAGTTCTTC	CASSSGTASYNEQFF	TRBV7-3	NA	TRBJ2-1	TRBD1
TGTGCCAGCAGCCAAGAGGAGGGACAGGCGGAGACCCAGTACTTC	CASSQEEGQAETQYF	TRBV16	NA	TRBJ2-5	TRBD1
TGTGCCAGCAGCTCAGGACGACTAGCGGGAGTACCCTACGAGCAGTACTTC	CASSSGRLAGVPYEQYF	TRBV7-9	NA	TRBJ2-7	TRBD2
TGTGCCAGCACTTCCGAGGGCTTGGGTTCACCCCTCCACTTT	CASTSEGLGSPLHF	TRBV28	few	TRBJ1-6	NA
TGTGCCAGCAGTGAAGCGTATCAGGGGCGAAGCTCTGGAAACACCATATATTTT	CASSEAYQGRSSGNTIYF	TRBV2	NA	TRBJ1-3	NA
TGTGCCAGCAGTTTAGGAACTAGCGGCAAGACAGATACGCAGTATTTT	CASSLGTSGKTDTQYF	TRBV28	NA	TRBJ2-3	TRBD2
TGTGCCAGCAGTCCTCTCGAGGAGTTTTACAATGAGCAGTTCTTC	CASSPLEEFYNEQFF	TRBV2	NA	TRBJ2-1	NA
TGTGCCTGGAGTACCGATCGGGAGGGCTCCTACAATGAGCAGTTCTTC	CAWSTDREGSYNEQFF	TRBV30	NA	TRBJ2-1	TRBD2
TGTGCCATCAGTGACCCGGGGGAATTGCCCCAGCATTTT	CAISDPGELPQHF	TRBV10-3	once	TRBJ1-5	NA
TGTGCCAGCAGTCAACTAGCGGGTCTAGACACCGGGGAGCTGTTTTTT	CASSQLAGLDTGELFF	TRBV27	NA	TRBJ2-2	TRBD2
TGTGCCAGCAGTTATCGACTTTTTGGCGCAGATACGCAGTATTTT	CASSYRLFGADTQYF	TRBV6-5	NA	TRBJ2-3	NA
TGTGCCAGCAGTCCCGGGACAGGGTCTTGGGAGCTGTTTTTT	CASSPGTGSWELFF	TRBV5-6	NA	TRBJ2-2	TRBD1
TGCGCCAGCAGCCAAGGGGCCGCGGGCTCTGGGGCCAACGTCCTGACTTTC	CASSQGAAGSGANVLTF	TRBV4-3	NA	TRBJ2-6	NA
TGTGCCAGCAGCCTAGGAGGGGAGGGTAATAATGAAAAACTGTTTTTT	CASSLGGEGNNEKLFF	TRBV28	NA	TRBJ1-4	NA
TGTGCCAGCAATCTGCTTAGGGAATCCCTAAGCAATCAGCCCCAGCATTTT	CASNLLRESLSNQPQHF	TRBV28	NA	TRBJ1-5	NA
TGTGCCACCAGCAGATTGCAGGGAGTTGATTCACCCCTCCACTTT	CATSRLQGVDSPLHF	TRBV15	few	TRBJ1-6	NA
TGTGCCAGCAGTGTCCTAGCGGGAGAAGGCTCCTACGAGCAGTACTTC	CASSVLAGEGSYEQYF	TRBV2	NA	TRBJ2-7	TRBD2
TGTGCCAGCAGCTTAGATTCTCTGGCAAACGAAGCTTTCTTT	CASSLDSLANEAFF	TRBV7-9	NA	TRBJ1-1	NA
TGTGCCAGCAGTTACGTGGCAGAAAATACAGATACGCAGTATTTT	CASSYVAENTDTQYF	TRBV6-5	NA	TRBJ2-3	NA
TGCGCCAGCAGCCAAGACGGACTAGCTGGTGGCGACAATGAGCAGTTCTTC	CASSQDGLAGGDNEQFF	TRBV4-3	NA	TRBJ2-1	TRBD2
TGTGCCATCAGTGAGCCCACTAGCGGGGGGGAGTTCCTGAGTACTAGCACAGATACGCAGTATTTT	CAISEPTSGGEFLSTSTDTQYF	TRBV10-3	few	TRBJ2-3	TRBD2
TGTGCCAGCAGCTTGACTAATTACGAGCAGTACTTC	CASSLTNYEQYF	TRBV5-8	NA	TRBJ2-7	NA
TGTGCCGGAGTTAAGTTAGCGAACACTGAAGCTTTCTTT	CAGVKLANTEAFF	TRBV30	NA	TRBJ1-1	NA
TGTGCCAGCAGCTTAGCCGAACGAGCGGAATTAATAACTCACAATGAGCAGTTCTTC	CASSLAERAELITHNEQFF	TRBV7-9	once	TRBJ2-1	NA
TGTGCCTGGAGCCGGGACAACTACAATGAGCAGTTCTTC	CAWSRDNYNEQFF	TRBV30	NA	TRBJ2-1	NA
TGTGCCAGCAGTTCAAGAACAGGGGGCTACTACGAGCAGTACTTC	CASSSRTGGYYEQYF	TRBV28	NA	TRBJ2-7	TRBD1
TGTGCCAGCAGCTCGGGCGGAGACAGCTCCTATAATTCACCCCTCCACTTT	CASSSGGDSSYNSPLHF	TRBV7-9	NA	TRBJ1-6	NA
TGTGCCAGCAGTGATGCTGGACTAGCGGGTTACGAGCAGTACTTC	CASSDAGLAGYEQYF	TRBV6-1	NA	TRBJ2-7	TRBD2
TGTGCCAGCAGCTTAGCGTGGCCGATTGAAGCTTTCTTT	CASSLAWPIEAFF	TRBV7-8	NA	TRBJ1-1	NA
TGTGCCAGCAACCCTCTAGCGGGAGTCGGAGATACGCAGTATTTT	CASNPLAGVGDTQYF	TRBV6-1	NA	TRBJ2-3	TRBD2
TGTGCCAGCAGCTTAGTCTTTGGCTTCTCCCTTACCTACGAGCAGTACTTC	CASSLVFGFSLTYEQYF	TRBV7-9	once	TRBJ2-7	NA
TGTGCCTGGAGTGTAACCGATACGCAGTATTTT	CAWSVTDTQYF	TRBV30	NA	TRBJ2-3	NA
TGTGCCAGCAGCGGCGAGGGGTGGCCTAATGAAAAACTGTTTTTT	CASSGEGWPNEKLFF	TRBV9	once	TRBJ1-4	NA
TGCGCCAGCAGCCAAGGCCTTTTACAGGGATACTATGGCTACACCTTC	CASSQGLLQGYYGYTF	TRBV4-3	NA	TRBJ1-2	NA
TGTGCCTGGTTGAGAGTGGGGGGATATCGCTACACCTTC	CAWLRVGGYRYTF	TRBV30	NA	TRBJ1-2	NA
TGTGCCAGCAGCTCTGGGGGCAGCGGCGAGCAGTACTTC	CASSSGGSGEQYF	TRBV13	once	TRBJ2-7	NA
TGTGCCAGTCAGCGGGACTCTTACACAGATACGCAGTATTTT	CASQRDSYTDTQYF	TRBV2	NA	TRBJ2-3	TRBD2
TGTGCCAGCACCAGAAGGGACAGGGGAAAGGATGGCTACACCTTC	CASTRRDRGKDGYTF	TRBV6-4	NA	TRBJ1-2	TRBD1